The 12 T cell receptor beta chains in this list originate from one sample, sequenced in a study of blood T cell repertoires in COVID-19. Assay: immunoSEQ multiplex PCR; the TCRdb copy retains only in-frame clones and omits some. The repertoire holds over 100,000 clones, with 87% as singletons. The specimen sequenced was peripheral blood. The source of these receptors is a man over 45 with active COVID-19.

The chain couples TRBV6-6 to TRBJ1-5, with D tentatively TRBD1 (5 bases). Germline V gene data show CDR1 as MNHNY and CDR2 as SVGAGI (reference sequence). This CDR3 contains 14 residues. V lost 6 bases and J lost 2, with 11 bases in between. The DNA for the CDR3 is TGTGCCAGCAGCCGCTCGACAGGCAATCAGCCCCAGCATTTT. Translating it yields CASSRSTGNQPQHF.

This clone showed up just a few times. The gene calls are TRBV5-5 and TRBJ1-1, with TRBD1 identical over 10 bases. Germline V lookup: CDR1 SGHKS, CDR2 YYEKEE (reference sequence). The CDR3 is made up of 16 amino acids. Trimming took 0 bases from V and 4 from J; bases not matched to a gene: 6. CDR3 sequence reads: CASSLDGTGVATEAFF. CDR3 in DNA: TGTGCCAGCAGCTTGGATGGGACAGGGGTGGCCACTGAAGCTTTCTTT. The full variable domain, rest sourced from reference TRBV5-5 and TRBJ1-1, is DAGVTQSPTHLIKTRGQQVTLRCSPISGHKSVSWYQQVLGQGPQFIFQYYEKEERGRGNFPDRFSARQFPNYSSELNVNALLLGDSALYLCASSLDGTGVATEAFFGQGTRLTVV.

This clone was observed a handful of times. The V call is TRBV11-2, the J call TRBJ1-2; D possibly corresponds to TRBD1 (6 bases). The V end was cut by 5 bases, the J end by 10 bases, with 11 bases between. CDR3 length: 11 residues. From germline, CDR1 is SGHAT and CDR2 FQNNGV. CDR3 nucleotide sequence: TGTGCCAGCAGCACAGGGCGATACTACACCTTC. Translating gives CASSTGRYYTF. Based on the CDR3 plus reference TRBV11-2 and TRBJ1-2, the full variable domain is EAGVAQSPRYKIIEKRQSVAFWCNPISGHATLYWYQQILGQGPKLLIQFQNNGVVDDSQLPKDRFSAERLKGVDSTLKIQPAKLEDSAVYLCASSTGRYYTFGSGTRLTVV.

A single count supports this clone. Here the CDR3 reads CASSTGAGELFF. Written as DNA, the CDR3 is TGTGCCAGCAGCACCGGAGCCGGGGAGCTGTTTTTT. This chain joins TRBV7-6 and TRBJ2-2; D is ambiguous. V lost 5 bases and J lost 6, with 7 bases in between. CDR3 size: 12 residues. In germline, CDR1 is SGHVS, CDR2 FNYEAQ.

This clone was observed once. This chain uses TRBV12-3 or TRBV12-4 with TRBJ2-6, with D unclear. CDR3 length equals 13 residues. Trimming stripped 3 bases from V and 4 bases from J, with 4 bases between. The CDR3 sequence is CASSFMGANVLTF. The DNA of the CDR3 is TGTGCCAGCAGTTTTATGGGGGCCAACGTCCTGACTTTC.

V usage is TRBV4-1 and J usage is TRBJ2-7; TRBD1 agrees at 7 bases. This CDR3 comprises 17 residues. Trimming took 4 bases from V and 0 from J; bases not matched to a gene: 12. Germline V gives CDR1 MGHRA, CDR2 YSYEKL. CDR3 amino acids: CASSRLLDRDSSYEQYF. CDR3 DNA sequence: TGCGCCAGCAGCCGGTTACTGGACCGGGACAGCTCCTACGAGCAGTACTTC.

This chain links TRBV6-2 or TRBV6-3 with TRBJ1-6; 10 nucleotides line up with TRBD1. Germline trimming cut 5 bases from V and 7 bases from J; bases unmatched to any gene: 5. This CDR3 region has 15 residues. Per the germline V gene, CDR1 is MNHEY and CDR2 is SVGEGT. CDR3 nucleotide sequence: TGTGCCAGCAGTAACCGGGACAGGGGCAATTCACCCCTCCACTTT. Translation gives CASSNRDRGNSPLHF.

This rearrangement joins TRBV4-2 to TRBJ1-6, with 7 bases aligning to TRBD1. CDR3 length: 15 residues. In germline, CDR1 is LGHNA, CDR2 YNFKEQ. The V gene end was trimmed by 1 base and the J gene end by 7 bases; junction bases not matched to a gene: 4. The CDR3 DNA is TGTGCCAGCAGCCAAGCCGGGACAGAGAATTCACCCCTCCACTTT. Residues: CASSQAGTENSPLHF.

The chain's CDR3 is CASSLGGSAYEQYF. The CDR3 nucleotides are TGTGCCAGCAGCTTAGGTGGTAGCGCCTACGAGCAGTACTTC. The rearrangement links TRBV13 to TRBJ2-7; TRBD2 is a possible D gene (5 bases). V was cut by 0 bases and J by 2 bases, with 8 bases left in between. The germline V gene has CDR1 PRHDT and CDR2 FYEKMQ (reference sequence). CDR3 length: 14 residues.

The chain carries TRBV11-2 and TRBJ2-7; 7 nucleotides match TRBD1. Germline values: CDR1 SGHAT, CDR2 FQNNGV. Trimming cost V 4 bases and J 4 bases; bases outside gene matches: 10. The CDR3 runs to 15 residues. The CDR3 nucleotides are TGTGCCAGCAGCTCTTCCGGGACAGCCCAATACGAGCAGTACTTC. Protein product: CASSSSGTAQYEQYF.

This chain uses TRBV5-1 with TRBJ1-1; the D is unclear. The CDR3 spans 13 residues. Per the germline V gene, CDR1 is SGHRS and CDR2 is YFSETQ. V was trimmed by 6 bases and J by 0 bases, leaving 9 bases between them. DNA of the CDR3: TGCGCCAGCACAGGCCCCATGAACACTGAAGCTTTCTTT. This gives the protein CASTGPMNTEAFF. Full variable domain (remainder filled in from reference TRBV5-1 and TRBJ1-1): KAGVTQTPRYLIKTRGQQVTLSCSPISGHRSVSWYQQTPGQGLQFLFEYFSETQRNKGNFPGRFSGRQFSNSRSEMNVSTLELGDSALYLCASTGPMNTEAFFGQGTRLTVV.

The rearrangement links TRBV24-1 to TRBJ2-3, with 9 bases aligning to TRBD2. This CDR3 spans 15 amino acids. The V segment lost 6 bases and the J segment 7 bases; nucleotides outside the gene matches: 10. Looked up from germline, CDR1 is KGHDR and CDR2 is SFDVKD. For the CDR3, the DNA is TGTGCCACCAGTTTGAGCGGGGGGCCATCAAATACGCAGTATTTT. Translated: CATSLSGGPSNTQYF.